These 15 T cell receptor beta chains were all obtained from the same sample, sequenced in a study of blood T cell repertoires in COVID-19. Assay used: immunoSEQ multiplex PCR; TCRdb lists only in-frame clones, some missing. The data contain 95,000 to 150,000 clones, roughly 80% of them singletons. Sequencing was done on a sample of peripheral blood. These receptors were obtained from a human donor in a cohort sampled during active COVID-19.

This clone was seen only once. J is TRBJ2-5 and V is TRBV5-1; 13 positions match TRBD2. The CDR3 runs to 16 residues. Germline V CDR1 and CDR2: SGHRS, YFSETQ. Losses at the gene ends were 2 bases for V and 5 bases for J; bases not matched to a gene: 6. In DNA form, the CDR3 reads TGCGCCAGCAGCTTCGGACTAGCGGGGGACGGGGAGACCCAGTACTTC. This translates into CASSFGLAGDGETQYF.

DNA of the CDR3: TGTGCCAGCAGCTCAAACCCGACAGTCACCTCTGGAAACACCATATATTTT. It specifies CASSSNPTVTSGNTIYF. The chain joins TRBV7-2 to TRBJ1-3, with a weak D call TRBD1 (5 bases). The CDR3 is 17 residues long. Per the germline V gene, CDR1 is SGHTA and CDR2 is FQGNSA. V was cut by 4 bases and J by 0 bases, with 16 bases left in between.

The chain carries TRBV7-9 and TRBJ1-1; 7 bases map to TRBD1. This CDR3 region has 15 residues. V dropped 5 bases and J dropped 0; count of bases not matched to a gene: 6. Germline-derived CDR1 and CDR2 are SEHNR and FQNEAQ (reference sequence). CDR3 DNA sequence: TGTGCCAGCAGCAACCGACAGGGTATGAACACTGAAGCTTTCTTT. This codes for CASSNRQGMNTEAFF.

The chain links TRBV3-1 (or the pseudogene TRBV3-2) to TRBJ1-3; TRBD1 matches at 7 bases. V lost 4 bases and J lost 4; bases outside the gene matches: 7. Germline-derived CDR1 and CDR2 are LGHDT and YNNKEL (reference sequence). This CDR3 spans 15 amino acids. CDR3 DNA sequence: TGTGCCAGCAGCCCGGTAGGGGGCTTCGGAAACACCATATATTTT. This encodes CASSPVGGFGNTIYF.

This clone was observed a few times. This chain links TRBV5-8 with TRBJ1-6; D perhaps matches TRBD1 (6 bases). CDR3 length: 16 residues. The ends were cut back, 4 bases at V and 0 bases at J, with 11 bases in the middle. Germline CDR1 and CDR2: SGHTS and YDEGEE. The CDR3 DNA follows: TGTGCCAGCAGCCCCACAGGGAGCTCCTATAATTCACCCCTCCACTTT. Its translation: CASSPTGSSYNSPLHF.

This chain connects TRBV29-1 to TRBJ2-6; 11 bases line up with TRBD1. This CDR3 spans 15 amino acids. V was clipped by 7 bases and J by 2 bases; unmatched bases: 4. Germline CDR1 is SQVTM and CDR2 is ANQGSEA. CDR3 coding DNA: TGCAGCGCAAGGGGACAGGGGGCTGGGGCCAACGTCCTGACTTTC. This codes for CSARGQGAGANVLTF. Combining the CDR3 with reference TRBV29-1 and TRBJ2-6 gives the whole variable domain SAVISQKPSRDICQRGTSLTIQCQVDSQVTMMFWYRQQPGQSLTLIATANQGSEATYESGFVIDKFPISRPNLTFSTLTVSNMSPEDSSIYLCSARGQGAGANVLTFGAGSRLTVL.

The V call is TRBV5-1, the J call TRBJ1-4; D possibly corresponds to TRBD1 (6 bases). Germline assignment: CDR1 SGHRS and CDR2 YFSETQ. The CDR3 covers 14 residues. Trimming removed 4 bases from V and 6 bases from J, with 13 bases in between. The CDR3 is CASSRGGADEKLFF. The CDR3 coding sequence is TGCGCCAGCAGCAGGGGGGGCGCGGATGAAAAACTGTTTTTT.

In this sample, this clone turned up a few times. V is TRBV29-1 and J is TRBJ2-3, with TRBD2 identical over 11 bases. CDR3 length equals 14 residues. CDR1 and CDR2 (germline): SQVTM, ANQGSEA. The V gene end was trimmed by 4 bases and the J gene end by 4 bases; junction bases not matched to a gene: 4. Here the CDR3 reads CSVGSGGASDTQYF. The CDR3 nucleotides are TGCAGCGTTGGTAGCGGGGGGGCCTCAGATACGCAGTATTTT.

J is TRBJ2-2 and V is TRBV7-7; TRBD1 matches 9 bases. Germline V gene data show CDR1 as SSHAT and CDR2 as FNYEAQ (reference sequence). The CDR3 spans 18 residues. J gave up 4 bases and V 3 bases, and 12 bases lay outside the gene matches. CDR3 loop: CASSFFSGTGPATGELFF. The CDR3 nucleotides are TGTGCCAGCAGCTTTTTTTCCGGGACAGGGCCGGCCACCGGGGAGCTGTTTTTT.

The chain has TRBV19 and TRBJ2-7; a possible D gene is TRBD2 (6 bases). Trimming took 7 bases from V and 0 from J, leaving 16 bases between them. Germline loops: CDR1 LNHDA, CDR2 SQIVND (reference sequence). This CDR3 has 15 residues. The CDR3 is CASTEQAGNSYEQYF. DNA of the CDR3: TGTGCCAGTACCGAACAGGCGGGGAACTCCTACGAGCAGTACTTC.

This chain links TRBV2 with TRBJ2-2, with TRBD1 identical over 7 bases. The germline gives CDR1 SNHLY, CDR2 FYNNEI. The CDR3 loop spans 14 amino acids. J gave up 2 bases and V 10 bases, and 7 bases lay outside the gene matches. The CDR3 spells CATSGTVNTGELFF. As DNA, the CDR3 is TGTGCCACCTCCGGGACAGTAAACACCGGGGAGCTGTTTTTT.

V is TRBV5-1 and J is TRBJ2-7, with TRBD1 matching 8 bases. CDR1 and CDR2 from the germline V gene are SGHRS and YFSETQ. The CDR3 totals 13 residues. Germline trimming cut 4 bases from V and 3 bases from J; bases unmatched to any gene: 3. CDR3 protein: CASSHGQGYEQYF. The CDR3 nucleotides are TGCGCCAGCAGCCACGGACAGGGCTACGAGCAGTACTTC.

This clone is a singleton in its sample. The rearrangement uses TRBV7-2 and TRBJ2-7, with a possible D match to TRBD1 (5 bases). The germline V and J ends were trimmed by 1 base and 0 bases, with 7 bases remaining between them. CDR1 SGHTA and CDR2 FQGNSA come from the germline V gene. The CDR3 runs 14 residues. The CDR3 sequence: CASSLGQFSYEQYF. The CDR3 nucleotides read TGTGCCAGCAGCTTAGGACAGTTCTCCTACGAGCAGTACTTC.

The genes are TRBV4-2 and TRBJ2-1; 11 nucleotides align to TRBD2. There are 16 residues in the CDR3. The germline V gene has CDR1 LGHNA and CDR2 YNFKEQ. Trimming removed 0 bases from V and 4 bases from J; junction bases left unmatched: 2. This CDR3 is CASSQDWTSGYNEQFF. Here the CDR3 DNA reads TGTGCCAGCAGCCAAGATTGGACTAGCGGGTACAATGAGCAGTTCTTC.

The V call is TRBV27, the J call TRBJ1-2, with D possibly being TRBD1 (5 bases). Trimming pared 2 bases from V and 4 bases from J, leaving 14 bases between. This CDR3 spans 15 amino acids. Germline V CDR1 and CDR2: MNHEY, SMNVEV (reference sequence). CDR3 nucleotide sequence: TGTGCCAGCAGTTTAGCGACAGACCACTTCTATGGCTACACCTTC. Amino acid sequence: CASSLATDHFYGYTF.